Each of the 30 T cell receptor delta chains below was sequenced from the same sample in a study of gamma-delta chains in newborns, infants, children. TCRdb reprocessed the reads through CATT. There are over 12,000 delta-chain clones in the sample; around 7% occur only once, and approximately 20% lies in the top ten. Sequenced: blood. These receptors originate from a child who was a newborn, infant or young child, either healthy, febrile or measles-vaccinated (not recorded which).

Ten or more counts support this clone. The same CDR3 can be traced to other DNA sequences in this sample. V gene TRDV2 combines with J gene TRDJ3, with 7 bases that match TRDD3. CDR3 length equals 19 residues. Germline CDR1 and CDR2: GEAIGNYY and EKD. V dropped 0 bases and J dropped 0; count of bases not matched to a gene: 7. DNA of the CDR3: TGTGCCTGTGACACCGGCTGGGGGTTAAGCTCCTGGGACACCCGACAGATGTTTTTC. Translated, it gives CACDTGWGLSSWDTRQMFF.

This clone was seen repeatedly, ten times or more. In the same sample, other DNA sequences code for this CDR3. This rearrangement joins TRDV2 to TRDJ3; TRDD3 aligns across 13 bases. The CDR3 length is 20 residues. The J segment lost 0 bases and the V segment lost 0 bases, leaving 4 bases of the junction unmatched. Germline-derived CDR1 and CDR2 are GEAIGNYY and EKD. For the CDR3, the DNA is TGTGCCTGTGACACCCTTACTGGGGGATACGGCTCCTGGGACACCCGACAGATGTTTTTC. This gives the protein CACDTLTGGYGSWDTRQMFF.

This clone has just a few counts. The junction differs from germline at one of its ends, possibly a read error. This chain connects TRDV2 to TRDJ2; maybe TRDD3 (6 bases). The CDR3 runs 15 residues. CDR1 is GEAIGNYY, CDR2 EKD, per germline. The CDR3, as DNA: TGTGCCTGTGACACCGTGGGGGCTTTGACAGCACAACCCTTCTTT. It codes for CACDTVGALTAQPFF.

This chain joins TRDV2 and TRDJ3, with 11 nucleotides matching TRDD3. The CDR3 runs 22 residues. From germline, CDR1 is GEAIGNYY and CDR2 EKD. V lost 1 base and J lost 1; bases outside the gene matches: 14. The CDR3 sequence is CACDTLLGDNQIPSWDTRQMFF. The CDR3 DNA reads TGTGCCTGTGACACATTACTGGGGGATAACCAAATCCCTTCCTGGGACACCCGACAGATGTTTTTC.

Concerning this clone: A much larger clone differs from this one at a single base, so this may be a read error. The sample holds other DNA sequences that translate to the same CDR3. The chain joins TRDV2 to TRDJ3; 11 bases are a match to TRDD3. CDR1 GEAIGNYY and CDR2 EKD come from the germline V gene. This CDR3 has 18 amino acids. In DNA, the CDR3 is TGTGCCTGCGACACCGTACTGGGGGATATTTGGGACACCCGACAGATGTTTTTC. Amino acids: CACDTVLGDIWDTRQMFF.

The sample holds a few counts of this clone. V is TRAV29/DV5 and J is TRDJ2; 12 positions match TRDD3. This CDR3 has 17 amino acids. V gave up 0 bases and J gave up 1 base; unmatched junction bases: 4. From germline, CDR1 is NSMFDY and CDR2 ISSIKDK. CDR3 in DNA: TGTGCAGCAAGCGTTCCTGGGGGATACGGTTTGACAGCACAACTCTTCTTT. It specifies CAASVPGGYGLTAQLFF.

To note about this clone: A mismatch at residue 12 separates the TCRdb protein from the translated DNA, so the protein presented here was translated from the DNA. The chain uses TRDV2 and TRDJ3; 12 nucleotides align to TRDD3. This CDR3 is 19 amino acids long. Germline V lookup: CDR1 GEAIGNYY, CDR2 EKD. V gave up 0 bases and J gave up 5 bases; unmatched junction bases: 7. DNA for the CDR3: TGTGCCTGTGACACCGGTTTTACTGGGGGATACCGGGACACCCGACAGATGTTTTTC. The encoded protein is CACDTGFTGGYRDTRQMFF.

Note on this clone: At the DNA level, this CDR3 is encoded by other sequences in the same sample as well. This sequence joins TRDV2 and TRDJ2; D perhaps matches TRDD2 (5 bases). Trimming stripped 0 bases from V and 3 bases from J, with 16 bases between. Germline lookup yields CDR1 GEAIGNYY and CDR2 EKD. The CDR3 is made up of 17 amino acids. CDR3 protein: CACDTGFPLALTAQLFF. In DNA form, the CDR3 reads TGTGCCTGTGACACCGGCTTTCCTCTAGCGCTGACAGCACAACTCTTCTTT.

Only a few counts were recorded for this clone. It differs at one base from a far larger clone, so likely a read error. The chain has TRDV2 and TRDJ2; 11 bases are a match to TRDD3. Germline CDR1 GEAIGNYY, CDR2 EKD. The CDR3 is made up of 15 amino acids. Trimming took 5 bases from V and 3 from J; bases not matched to a gene: 4. The CDR3 here is CACGVLGDMTAQLFF. CDR3 sequence (DNA): TGTGCCTGTGGCGTACTGGGGGATATGACAGCACAACTCTTCTTT.

On this clone itself: Compared with germline, one end of the junction differs, possibly owing to a read error. The sample has other DNA sequences that encode this CDR3 too. The CDR3 spells CACDTGFWGYSSWDTRQMFF. The DNA for the CDR3 is TGTGCCTGTGACACCGGCTTCTGGGGGTACAGCTCCTGGGACACCCGCCAGATGTTTTTC. The genes are TRDV2 and TRDJ3; 7 nucleotides align to TRDD3. The CDR3 contains 20 residues. The germline V gene encodes CDR1 GEAIGNYY and CDR2 EKD.

This clone appeared a few times. The rearrangement joins TRDV2 to TRDJ1, with 7 bases aligning to TRDD3. V lost 4 bases and J lost 5; bases outside the gene matches: 0. CDR3 size: 11 residues. Germline lookup yields CDR1 GEAIGNYY and CDR2 EKD. DNA for the CDR3: TGTGCCTGTGAACTGGGGGATAAACTCATCTTT. Amino acid sequence: CACELGDKLIF.

To note about this clone: This DNA's translation and the protein TCRdb lists, from a much larger clone, do not match at residue 9, likely due to a read error; the protein shown is translated from the DNA. The CDR3 sequence: CACDTVLGNTWDTRQMFF. DNA for the CDR3: TGTGCCTGTGACACCGTACTGGGGAATACCTGGGACACCCGACAGATGTTTTTC. The chain recombines TRDV2 with TRDJ3, with 7 bases aligning to TRDD3. The CDR3 is 18 amino acids. Trimming removed 0 bases from V and 2 bases from J; junction bases left unmatched: 6. Germline loops: CDR1 GEAIGNYY, CDR2 EKD.

The rearrangement joins TRDV2 to TRDJ3; 12 positions match TRDD3. CDR1 and CDR2 from the germline V gene are GEAIGNYY and EKD. This CDR3 is built from 19 residues. V gave up 3 bases and J gave up 1 base; unmatched junction bases: 6. CDR3 DNA sequence: TGTGCCTGTGACCCCCTGGGGGATACGGTATCCTGGGACACCCGACAGATGTTTTTC. Protein sequence: CACDPLGDTVSWDTRQMFF.

Judged by abundance, this clone is medium-sized. Since a far larger clone is one base different, this is likely a read error. The chain couples TRDV2 to TRDJ3; no definite D call. Germline loops: CDR1 GEAIGNYY, CDR2 EKD. The germline V and J ends were trimmed by 0 bases and 0 bases, with 8 bases remaining between them. CDR3 length: 17 residues. In DNA form, the CDR3 reads TGTGCCTGTGACACCTGGGAGAGCTCCTGGGACACCCGACAGATGTTTTTC. Translation gives CACDTWESSWDTRQMFF.

Of note for this clone: A much bigger clone sits one base away, suggesting this may be a read error. The same CDR3 arises from other DNA sequences in this sample as well. The chain joins TRDV2 to TRDJ3, with TRDD3 matching over 13 bases. With V trimmed by 0 bases and J by 0 bases, 7 bases remained unmatched. The CDR3 is 21 amino acids. CDR1 GEAIGNYY and CDR2 EKD come from the germline V gene. The DNA of the CDR3 is TGTGCCTGTGACACCTTACTGGGGGATACGCGGAGCTCCTGGGACACCCGACAGATGTTTTTC. Its translation: CACDTLLGDTRSSWDTRQMFF.

This clone was found a few times. The chain couples TRDV2 to TRDJ2; 9 nucleotides line up with TRDD3. The junction had 19 bases not matched to a gene; V was cut back by 3 bases and J by 0 bases. Per the germline V gene, CDR1 is GEAIGNYY and CDR2 is EKD. The CDR3 spans 21 residues. In DNA form, the CDR3 reads TGTGCCTGTGACCGCTTACTGGGGGAGTCAGGTATCCCATCTTTGACAGCACAACTCTTCTTT. Amino acid sequence: CACDRLLGESGIPSLTAQLFF.

The chain is built from TRDV2 and TRDJ3; 10 bases align to TRDD3. Trimming at V came to 0 bases and at J to 0 bases, leaving 10 bases not matched to a gene. This CDR3 is built from 21 residues. Germline lookup yields CDR1 GEAIGNYY and CDR2 EKD. This chain's CDR3 is CACDTELSWGINSWDTRQMFF. The CDR3 DNA is TGTGCCTGTGACACCGAGCTGTCCTGGGGGATAAACTCCTGGGACACCCGACAGATGTTTTTC.

V and J are TRDV2 and TRDJ3; 7 bases line up with TRDD3. Germline CDR1 reads GEAIGNYY; CDR2 reads EKD. Trimming removed 2 bases from V and 2 bases from J; junction bases left unmatched: 11. The CDR3 spans 19 residues. CDR3 DNA: TGTGCCTGTGACATCATGGGGATAAAATCCGCCTGGGACACCCGACAGATGTTTTTC. Its translation: CACDIMGIKSAWDTRQMFF.

This clone has just a few counts. Other DNA sequences of this sample code for an identical CDR3. V gene TRDV2 combines with J gene TRDJ3; 11 nucleotides match TRDD3. J was trimmed by 1 base and V by 2 bases; bases with no gene match: 6. Germline assignment: CDR1 GEAIGNYY and CDR2 EKD. The CDR3 length is 19 residues. The CDR3 coding sequence is TGTGCCTGTGACAACGTACTGGGGGATATTTCCTGGGACACCCGACAGATGTTTTTC. This translates into CACDNVLGDISWDTRQMFF.

This clone was observed at least ten times. Within the sample, other DNA sequences also encode this same CDR3. In DNA, the CDR3 is TGTGCCTGTGACACCGTCTGGGGGTCCAGCTCCTGGGACACCCGACAGATGTTTTTC. It is translated as CACDTVWGSSSWDTRQMFF. The chain links TRDV2 to TRDJ3; the match to TRDD3 covers 7 bases. This CDR3 is 19 amino acids long. Germline-derived CDR1 and CDR2 are GEAIGNYY and EKD. J lost 0 bases, V lost 0 bases, and 7 bases had no gene match.

A few counts support this clone. The chain is built from TRDV2 and TRDJ3; 7 positions match TRDD3. The length of the CDR3 is 19 residues. The germline CDR1 and CDR2 sequences are GEAIGNYY and EKD. With V trimmed by 2 bases and J by 0 bases, 9 bases remained unmatched. In DNA, the CDR3 is TGTGCCTGTGACAAGCTCGGGTGGGGGAGCTCCTGGGACACCCGACAGATGTTTTTC. Protein: CACDKLGWGSSWDTRQMFF.

A word on this clone: A far more abundant clone sits one base away, making this likely a read error. V is TRDV2 and J is TRDJ2; 7 nucleotides match TRDD3. J was trimmed by 7 bases and V by 0 bases; bases with no gene match: 1. Germline loops: CDR1 GEAIGNYY, CDR2 EKD. CDR3 length equals 13 residues. The CDR3 DNA follows: TGTGCCTGTGACACCTGGGGGAAAGCACAACTCTTCTTT. Amino acids: CACDTWGKAQLFF.

As to this clone: Other DNA sequences within the sample encode an identical CDR3. The rearrangement uses TRDV2 and TRDJ3; possibly TRDD3 for D (6 bases). Germline loops: CDR1 GEAIGNYY, CDR2 EKD. The CDR3 has 18 residues. Between the trimmed V and J ends, which lost 3 bases and 0 bases, there was a span of 14 bases. CDR3 region: CACDWGPLSSWDTRQMFF. The CDR3 DNA reads TGTGCCTGTGACTGGGGGCCTCTGAGCTCCTGGGACACCCGACAGATGTTTTTC.

This clone was recorded a few times. A much larger clone differs from this one at a single base, so this may be a read error. The V and J genes are TRDV2 and TRDJ3, with TRDD3 identical over 9 bases. CDR1 and CDR2 from the germline V gene are GEAIGNYY and EKD. CDR3 length equals 21 residues. CDR3 sequence (DNA): TGTGCCTGTGACACCGGCTGGGGGATTCACCCCAGCTCCTGGGGCACCCGACAGATGTTTTTC. Its protein is CACDTGWGIHPSSWGTRQMFF.

This clone was recorded a few times. The chain is built from TRAV29/DV5 and TRDJ3; 9 bases align to TRDD3. The CDR3 loop spans 18 amino acids. V was clipped by 3 bases and J by 2 bases; unmatched bases: 9. In germline, CDR1 is NSMFDY, CDR2 ISSIKDK. The CDR3 DNA is TGTGCAGCAACCCCACTGGGGGAGGACCCCTGGGACACCCGACAGATGTTTTTC. Translating it yields CAATPLGEDPWDTRQMFF.

Comments on this clone: The likely explanation is a read error, given a far larger clone one base away. The rearrangement joins TRDV2 to TRDJ3; 11 bases are a match to TRDD3. CDR3 length: 19 residues. Germline V CDR1 and CDR2: GEAIGNYY, EKD. CDR3 loop: CARDKVLGDSSWDTRQMFF. The CDR3 DNA sequence: TGTGCCCGTGACAAAGTACTGGGGGATAGCTCCTGGGACACCCGACAGATGTTTTTC.

As concerns this clone: This may stem from a read error, because a much larger clone lies one nucleotide away. The sample carries other DNA sequences with the same CDR3. The chain joins TRDV2 to TRDJ3; 10 bases are shared with TRDD3. Germline lookup yields CDR1 GEAIGNYY and CDR2 EKD. This CDR3 comprises 20 residues. CDR3: CACDTVFLGDSSWDTRQMFF. As DNA, the CDR3 is TGTGCTTGTGACACCGTTTTTCTGGGGGATAGCTCCTGGGACACCCGACAGATGTTTTTC.

This clone has more than one count but fewer than ten. Other nucleotide sequences from this sample produce the same CDR3. The chain uses TRDV2 and TRDJ3; 9 bases align to TRDD3. Trimming took 3 bases from V and 1 from J; bases not matched to a gene: 6. Germline V gene data show CDR1 as GEAIGNYY and CDR2 as EKD. The CDR3 runs to 18 residues. CDR3 residues: CACDLLGEPSWDTRQMFF. In DNA form, the CDR3 reads TGTGCCTGTGACCTACTGGGGGAACCATCCTGGGACACCCGACAGATGTTTTTC.

The chain uses TRDV2 and TRDJ3; TRDD3 matches at 12 bases. CDR1 GEAIGNYY and CDR2 EKD come from the germline V gene. The J segment lost 0 bases and the V segment lost 2 bases, leaving 7 bases of the junction unmatched. This CDR3 is built from 20 residues. This CDR3 reads CACDNVLGDTGSWDTRQMFF. The CDR3 DNA sequence: TGTGCCTGTGACAACGTACTGGGGGATACAGGCTCCTGGGACACCCGACAGATGTTTTTC.

In DNA form, the CDR3 reads TGTGCCTGTGACATTACTGGGGGATACGGGTCCTGGGACACCCGACAGATGTTTTTC. Translating gives CACDITGGYGSWDTRQMFF. The chain employs TRDV2 and TRDJ3; 13 bases agree with TRDD3. This CDR3 has 19 residues. Germline V CDR1 and CDR2: GEAIGNYY, EKD. V was clipped by 2 bases and J by 1 base; unmatched bases: 4.